This T cell receptor beta chain was captured by sequencing in a study of chemoradiotherapy in HPV16-positive cancers. Study as a whole: Functional T-cell assays on a couple of HPV16-positive patients' cells defined candidate HPV-specific clones and common TCR motifs. Findings and limits, study-wide: In HPV16-positive patients, HPV-responsive T-cell expansion tracked better recurrence-free survival. Candidate HPV-specific clones and E7-related TCR motifs grew in tumor during treatment.

Profiled with immunoSEQ multiplex PCR; TCRdb holds only in-frame clones, not every one. The data hold 7,000 to 8,500 clones, with 75% to 90% observed a single time. Regarding this clone: Antigen: not known.

V lost 3 bases and J lost 8, with 14 bases in between. The CDR3 has 14 residues. Germline V lookup: CDR1 LNHDA, CDR2 SQIVND (reference sequence). The gene calls are TRBV19 and TRBJ1-5, with a weak D call TRBD1 (5 bases). The sequences come from tumor tissue, collected from a patient who underwent chemoradiotherapy. This sequence was found in a human donor with HPV-associated anogenital cancer. CDR3 amino acids: CASSIQGDSKPQHF. CDR3 nucleotides: TGTGCCAGTAGTATTCAAGGGGATTCCAAGCCCCAGCATTTT.